The source of this TCR beta chain is a study of cytomegalovirus exposure and HLA in healthy donors. The assay was immunoSEQ multiplex PCR, and TCRdb's table has in-frame clones only and misses some. There are fewer than 350,000 clones in the sample; around 87% occur only once, and roughly 0.93% lies in the top ten. Per the germline V gene, CDR1 is MNHEY and CDR2 is SVGAGI. Trimming stripped 7 bases from V and 5 bases from J, with 8 bases between. CDR3 length: 11 amino acids. The TCR was taken from a woman aged 18-29 years in good health and CMV-seronegative. The chain combines TRBV6-5 with TRBJ1-1; D remains ambiguous. Source material: PBMCs. The CDR3 here is CASTRGTEAFF. Written as DNA, the CDR3 is TGTGCCAGCACGAGAGGAACTGAAGCTTTCTTT.